This note documents a single T cell receptor beta chain sequence. The antigen remains undetermined. Genomic DNA (from each subset) was split evenly across several immunoSEQ plates. Clones were sequenced by immunoSEQ multiplex PCR, and TCRdb holds only the in-frame ones, with some missing. The repertoire holds under 1,100,000 clones, roughly 80% seen once, with less than 1.5% in the top ten. This sample is part of a study of shared clonotypes between healthy human individuals. Whole-study results and caveats: A handful of donors shared about 4.8% of their naive CD4 clonotypes.

The sequence was collected from a man in his late teens or twenties in good health. Sample: memory CD4+ T cells sorted from blood. Subset in this sample: CD45RA-negative fraction.

CDR3 residues: CASGRTTGELFF. CDR3 nucleotide sequence: TGTGCCAGCGGTCGAACAACCGGGGAGCTGTTTTTT. The rearrangement uses TRBV6-1 and TRBJ2-2, with D unclear. This CDR3 is 12 amino acids long. The germline V and J ends were trimmed by 8 bases and 5 bases, with 9 bases remaining between them. Germline CDR1 MNHNS, CDR2 SASEGT.